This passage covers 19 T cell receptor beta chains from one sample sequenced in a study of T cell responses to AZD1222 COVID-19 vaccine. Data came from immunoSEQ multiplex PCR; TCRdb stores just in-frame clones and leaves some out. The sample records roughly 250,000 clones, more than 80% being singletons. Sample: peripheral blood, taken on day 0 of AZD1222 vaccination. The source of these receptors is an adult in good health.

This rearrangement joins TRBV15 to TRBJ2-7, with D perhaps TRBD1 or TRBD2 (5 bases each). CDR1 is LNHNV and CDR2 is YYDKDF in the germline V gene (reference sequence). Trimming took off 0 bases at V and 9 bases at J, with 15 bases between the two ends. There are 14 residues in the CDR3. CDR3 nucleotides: TGTGCCACCAGCAGAGATCGGGGTGATGGGGGGCAGTACTTC. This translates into CATSRDRGDGGQYF.

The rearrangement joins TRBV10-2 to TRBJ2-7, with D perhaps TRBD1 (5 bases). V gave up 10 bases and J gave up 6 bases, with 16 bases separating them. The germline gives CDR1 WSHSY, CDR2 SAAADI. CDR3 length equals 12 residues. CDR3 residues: CATAPGGAEQYF. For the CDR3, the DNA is TGCGCCACCGCCCCTGGTGGGGCCGAGCAGTACTTC.

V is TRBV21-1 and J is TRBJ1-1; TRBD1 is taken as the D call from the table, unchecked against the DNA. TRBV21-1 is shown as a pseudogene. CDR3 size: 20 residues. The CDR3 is CASSKAGWGGQGMLNTEAFF. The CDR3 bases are TGTGCCAGCAGCAAAGCCGGTTGGGGCGGACAGGGAATGCTCAACACTGAAGCTTTCTTT.

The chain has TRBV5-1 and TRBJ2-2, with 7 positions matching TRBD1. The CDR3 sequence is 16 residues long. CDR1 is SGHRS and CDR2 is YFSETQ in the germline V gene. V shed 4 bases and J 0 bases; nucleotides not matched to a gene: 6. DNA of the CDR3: TGCGCCAGCAGCCCGGACAGGATCGCGAACACCGGGGAGCTGTTTTTT. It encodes CASSPDRIANTGELFF.

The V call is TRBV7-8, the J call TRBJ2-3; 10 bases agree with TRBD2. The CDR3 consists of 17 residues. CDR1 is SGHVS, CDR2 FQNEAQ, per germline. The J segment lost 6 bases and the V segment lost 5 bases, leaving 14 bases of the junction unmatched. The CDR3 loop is CASSPILQRGGSDTQYF. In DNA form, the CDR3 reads TGTGCCAGCAGCCCTATACTTCAGCGGGGGGGTTCGGATACGCAGTATTTT.

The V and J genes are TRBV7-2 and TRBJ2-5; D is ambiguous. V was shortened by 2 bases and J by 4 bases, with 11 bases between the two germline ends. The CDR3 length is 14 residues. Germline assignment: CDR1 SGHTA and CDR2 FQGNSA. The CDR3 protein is CASSLFAGPETQYF. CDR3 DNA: TGTGCCAGCAGCTTATTCGCCGGGCCAGAGACCCAGTACTTC.

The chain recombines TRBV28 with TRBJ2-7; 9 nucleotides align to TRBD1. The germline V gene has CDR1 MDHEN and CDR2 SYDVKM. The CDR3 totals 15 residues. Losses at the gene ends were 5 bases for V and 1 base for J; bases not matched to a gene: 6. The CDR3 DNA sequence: TGTGCCAGCAGTGGGGGACAGGGCCGTTCCTACGAGCAGTACTTC. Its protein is CASSGGQGRSYEQYF.

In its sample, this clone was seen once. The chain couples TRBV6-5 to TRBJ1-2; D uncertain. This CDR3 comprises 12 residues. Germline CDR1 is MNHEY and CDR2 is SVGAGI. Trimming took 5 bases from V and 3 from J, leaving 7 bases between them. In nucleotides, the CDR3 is TGTGCCAGCAGTCACCCTTACTATGGCTACACCTTC. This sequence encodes CASSHPYYGYTF.

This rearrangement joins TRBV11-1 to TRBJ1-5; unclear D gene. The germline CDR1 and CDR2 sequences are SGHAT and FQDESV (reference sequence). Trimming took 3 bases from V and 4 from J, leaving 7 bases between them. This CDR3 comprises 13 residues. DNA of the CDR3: TGTGCCAGCAGCTTTTCGGGGAATCAGCCCCAGCATTTT. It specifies CASSFSGNQPQHF. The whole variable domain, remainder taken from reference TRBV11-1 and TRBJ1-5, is EAEVAQSPRYKITEKSQAVAFWCDPISGHATLYWYRQILGQGPELLVQFQDESVVDDSQLPKDRFSAERLKGVDSTLKIQPAELGDSAMYLCASSFSGNQPQHFGDGTRLSIL.

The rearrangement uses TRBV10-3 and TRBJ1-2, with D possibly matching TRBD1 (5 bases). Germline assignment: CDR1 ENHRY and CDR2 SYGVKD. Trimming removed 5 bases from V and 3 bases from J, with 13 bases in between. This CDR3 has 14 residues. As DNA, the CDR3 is TGTGCCATCAGTCCGGGACGGAGGGACTATGGCTACACCTTC. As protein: CAISPGRRDYGYTF.

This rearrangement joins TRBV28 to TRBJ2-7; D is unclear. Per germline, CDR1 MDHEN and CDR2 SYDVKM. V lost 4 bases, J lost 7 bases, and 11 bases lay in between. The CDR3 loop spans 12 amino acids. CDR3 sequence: CASSSQWNEQYF. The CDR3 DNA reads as TGTGCCAGCAGTTCGCAATGGAATGAGCAGTACTTC.

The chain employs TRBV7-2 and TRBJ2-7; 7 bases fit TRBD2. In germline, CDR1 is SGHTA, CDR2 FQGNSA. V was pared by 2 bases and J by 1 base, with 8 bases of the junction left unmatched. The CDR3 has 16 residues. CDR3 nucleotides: TGTGCCAGCAGCTTAAGCCCCTCGGGGGGTTCCTACGAGCAGTACTTC. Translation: CASSLSPSGGSYEQYF.

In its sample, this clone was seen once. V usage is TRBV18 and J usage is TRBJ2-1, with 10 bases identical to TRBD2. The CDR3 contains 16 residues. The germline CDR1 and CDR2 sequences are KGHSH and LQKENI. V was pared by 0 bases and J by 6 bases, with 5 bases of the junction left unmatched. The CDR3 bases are TGTGCCAGCTCACCACCGGGACTAGCGAGAGGCAATGAGCAGTTCTTC. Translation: CASSPPGLARGNEQFF.

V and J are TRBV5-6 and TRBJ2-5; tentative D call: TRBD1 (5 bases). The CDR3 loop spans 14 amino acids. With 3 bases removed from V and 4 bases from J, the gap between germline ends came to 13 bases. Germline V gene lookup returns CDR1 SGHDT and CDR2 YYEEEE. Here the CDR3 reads CASSSPRVGETQYF. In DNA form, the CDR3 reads TGTGCCAGCAGCTCTCCCAGGGTGGGAGAGACCCAGTACTTC.

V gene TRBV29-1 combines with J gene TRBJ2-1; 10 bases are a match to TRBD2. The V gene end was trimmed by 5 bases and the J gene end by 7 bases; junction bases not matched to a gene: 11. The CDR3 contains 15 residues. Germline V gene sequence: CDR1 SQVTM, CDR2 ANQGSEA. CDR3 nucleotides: TGCAGCGTTCTGTTCGCTAGCGGGGGCCCAAATGAGCAGTTCTTC. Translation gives CSVLFASGGPNEQFF.

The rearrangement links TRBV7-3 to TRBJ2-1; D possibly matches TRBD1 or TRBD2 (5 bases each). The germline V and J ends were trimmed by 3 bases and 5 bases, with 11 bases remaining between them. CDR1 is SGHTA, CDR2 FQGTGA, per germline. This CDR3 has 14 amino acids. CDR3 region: CASSLRGSNNEQFF. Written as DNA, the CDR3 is TGTGCCAGCAGCTTGAGGGGCAGCAACAATGAGCAGTTCTTC.

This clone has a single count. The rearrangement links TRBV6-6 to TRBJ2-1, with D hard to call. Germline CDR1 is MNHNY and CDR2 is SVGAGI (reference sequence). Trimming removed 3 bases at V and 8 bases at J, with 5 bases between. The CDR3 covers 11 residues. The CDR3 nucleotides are TGTGCCAGCAGTTATGGTGATGAGCAGTTCTTC. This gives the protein CASSYGDEQFF.

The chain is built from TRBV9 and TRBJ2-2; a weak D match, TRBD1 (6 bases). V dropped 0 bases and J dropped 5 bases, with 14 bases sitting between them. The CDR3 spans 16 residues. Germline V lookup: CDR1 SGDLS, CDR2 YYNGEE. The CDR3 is CASSVGSRGWTGELFF. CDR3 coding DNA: TGTGCCAGCAGCGTAGGATCCAGGGGATGGACCGGGGAGCTGTTTTTT.

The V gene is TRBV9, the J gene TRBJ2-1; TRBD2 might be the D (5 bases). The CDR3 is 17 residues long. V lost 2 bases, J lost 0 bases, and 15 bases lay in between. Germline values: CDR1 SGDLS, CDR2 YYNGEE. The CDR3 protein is CASSVGPSLNSYNEQFF. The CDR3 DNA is TGTGCCAGCAGCGTTGGGCCTAGCTTAAACTCCTACAATGAGCAGTTCTTC.